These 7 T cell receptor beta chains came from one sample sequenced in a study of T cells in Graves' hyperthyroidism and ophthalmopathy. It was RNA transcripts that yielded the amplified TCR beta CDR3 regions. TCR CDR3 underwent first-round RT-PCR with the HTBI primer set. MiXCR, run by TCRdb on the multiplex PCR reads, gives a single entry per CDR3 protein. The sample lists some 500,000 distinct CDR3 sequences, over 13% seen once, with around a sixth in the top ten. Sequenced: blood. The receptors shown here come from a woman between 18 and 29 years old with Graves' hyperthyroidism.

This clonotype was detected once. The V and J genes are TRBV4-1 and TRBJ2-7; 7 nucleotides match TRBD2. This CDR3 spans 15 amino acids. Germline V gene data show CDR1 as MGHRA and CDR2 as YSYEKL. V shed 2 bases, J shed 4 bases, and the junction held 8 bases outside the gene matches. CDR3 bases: TGCGCCAGCAGCCAACAGCTAGCGGCCTCGTACGAGCAGTACTTC. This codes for CASSQQLAASYEQYF.

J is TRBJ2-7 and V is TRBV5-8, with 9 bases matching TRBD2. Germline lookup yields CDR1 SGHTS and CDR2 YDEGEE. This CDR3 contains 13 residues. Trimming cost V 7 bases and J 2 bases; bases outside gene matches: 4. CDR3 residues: CASETSGAYEQYF. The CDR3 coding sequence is TGTGCCAGCGAGACTAGCGGAGCCTACGAGCAGTACTTC. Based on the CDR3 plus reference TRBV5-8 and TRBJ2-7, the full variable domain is EAGVTQSPTHLIKTRGQQATLRCSPISGHTSVYWYQQALGLGLQFLLWYDEGEERNRGNFPPRFSGRQFPNYSSELNVNALELEDSALYLCASETSGAYEQYFGPGTRLTVT.

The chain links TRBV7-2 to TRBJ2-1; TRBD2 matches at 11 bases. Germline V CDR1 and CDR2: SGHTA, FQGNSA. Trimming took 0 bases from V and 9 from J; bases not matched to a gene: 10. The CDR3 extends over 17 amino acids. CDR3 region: CASSLALLAGGLVEQFF. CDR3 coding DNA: TGTGCCAGCAGCTTAGCGCTGCTAGCGGGAGGTCTGGTTGAGCAGTTCTTC.

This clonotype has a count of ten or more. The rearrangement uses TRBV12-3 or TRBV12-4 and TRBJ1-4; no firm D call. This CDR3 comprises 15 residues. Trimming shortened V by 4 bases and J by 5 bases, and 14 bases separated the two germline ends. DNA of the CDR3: TGTGCCAGCAGTTATCTCCTCGGGGAGAATGAAAAACTGTTTTTT. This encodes CASSYLLGENEKLFF.

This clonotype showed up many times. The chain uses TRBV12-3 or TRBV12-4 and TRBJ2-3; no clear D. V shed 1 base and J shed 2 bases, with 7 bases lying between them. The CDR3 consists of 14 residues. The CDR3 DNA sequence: TGTGCCAGCAGTTTAGGGCGGAACACAGATACGCAGTATTTT. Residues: CASSLGRNTDTQYF.

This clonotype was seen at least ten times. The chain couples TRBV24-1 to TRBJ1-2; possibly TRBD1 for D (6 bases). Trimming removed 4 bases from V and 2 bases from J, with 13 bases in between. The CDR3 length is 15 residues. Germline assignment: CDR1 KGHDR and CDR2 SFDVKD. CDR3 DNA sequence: TGTGCCACCAGTGAGGGGGACAAACGAAACTATGGCTACACCTTC. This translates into CATSEGDKRNYGYTF.

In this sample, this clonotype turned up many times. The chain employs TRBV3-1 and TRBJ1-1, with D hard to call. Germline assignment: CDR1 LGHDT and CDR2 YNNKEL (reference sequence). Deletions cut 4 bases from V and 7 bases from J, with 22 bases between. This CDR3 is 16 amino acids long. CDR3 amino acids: CASSPFSGSSGGEAFF. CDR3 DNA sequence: TGTGCCAGCAGCCCCTTTTCCGGGTCCTCGGGTGGTGAAGCTTTCTTT.